The sequence of this T cell receptor beta chain was determined in a study of tumor T cells in aggressive B-cell lymphoma (TCRdb year 2017). The CDR3 runs 18 amino acids, cysteine and phenylalanine included. The retained sequence is limited to the CDR3, 54 bases, with the frame set at the first base. V is clipped by 0 bases and J by 1 base, and the sequence between their germline boundaries is 19 bases long. From the germline V gene, CDR1 is SGHVS and CDR2 is FNYEAQ. As regards this clone: Its specific antigen is unknown. Base-call qualities are not available, and no considerably larger clone is one nucleotide away.

Receptor amplification or capture employed the immunoSEQ multiplex PCR assay. The table comes from immuneACCESS by way of TCRdb, which keeps in-frame sequences with V and J called. Part of the clones is missing from these tables; in studies checked, under half for an unresolved V gene and the rest for unknown reasons. In all, the sample holds around 5,000 clones, and roughly 88% of those were seen once. The ten largest clones capture roughly 5.1% of the sample. Here the chain combines TRBV7-6 and TRBJ2-7, and the D gene may be TRBD2, 7 bases matching. The sample consisted of tumor tissue. The sequence was collected from an adult with diffuse large B cell lymphoma. The sequence in DNA is TGTGCCAGCAGCTTAGCCCGAAGTCCAGGGAGGGGGTCCTACGAGCAGTACTTC. Its protein is CASSLARSPGRGSYEQYF.